These 7 T cell receptor beta chains were all obtained from the same sample, sequenced in a study of T cells after yellow fever vaccination. TCRdb re-called the 5' RACE reads through MiXCR, storing one row per CDR3 protein. The sample records 500,000 to 650,000 distinct CDR3 sequences, approximately 13% being singletons. This material consisted of PBMCs, taken on the day of the yellow fever booster vaccination. The receptors stem from a man aged 25-45 years who received the YFV17D yellow fever vaccine.

The V and J genes are TRBV5-6 and TRBJ1-5; D not certain. V dropped 3 bases and J dropped 2 bases, with 9 bases sitting between them. Germline CDR1 SGHDT, CDR2 YYEEEE. This CDR3 is 14 amino acids long. The CDR3 DNA reads as TGTGCCAGCAGCTCAAGGGTGGGCAATCAGCCCCAGCATTTT. Its translation: CASSSRVGNQPQHF.

In its sample, this clonotype was seen once. The J gene is TRBJ2-1, the V gene TRBV4-3; 10 nucleotides match TRBD2. This CDR3 region has 14 residues. The junction had 6 bases not matched to a gene; V was cut back by 4 bases and J by 9 bases. Germline V gives CDR1 LGHNA, CDR2 YSLEER. This chain's CDR3 is CASSRRIAGGEQFF. For the CDR3, the DNA is TGCGCCAGCAGCCGTCGGATAGCGGGAGGTGAGCAGTTCTTC.

This clonotype appeared a few times. The chain recombines TRBV14 with TRBJ1-1, with D hard to call. V was pared by 2 bases and J by 0 bases, with 13 bases between. From germline, CDR1 is SGHDN and CDR2 FVKESK. The CDR3 has 16 residues. CDR3 nucleotide sequence: TGTGCCAGCAGCCAATGGTTCGATGGGGTGAACACTGAAGCTTTCTTT. Its translation: CASSQWFDGVNTEAFF.

This clonotype has a handful of counts. This CDR3 is CASSQVETSVQYF. In DNA, the CDR3 is TGTGCCAGCAGCCAAGTAGAAACTAGCGTGCAGTATTTT. The V and J genes are TRBV14 and TRBJ2-3; the match to TRBD2 covers 7 bases. Germline V gene data show CDR1 as SGHDN and CDR2 as FVKESK. This CDR3 has 13 amino acids. After removal of 1 base from V and 11 bases from J, the junction contained 6 bases not matched to a gene.

A few counts support this clonotype. The chain carries TRBV7-2 and TRBJ1-1, with D hard to call. Germline assignment: CDR1 SGHTA and CDR2 FQGNSA. The CDR3 covers 12 residues. V gave up 2 bases and J gave up 9 bases, with 10 bases separating them. CDR3 protein: CASSLRRSQAFF. The CDR3 coding sequence is TGTGCCAGCAGCTTAAGACGGAGCCAAGCTTTCTTT.

This chain links TRBV6-5 with TRBJ1-2; 7 nucleotides match TRBD1. Germline CDR1 and CDR2: MNHEY and SVGAGI. Trimming at V came to 0 bases and at J to 8 bases, leaving 18 bases not matched to a gene. This CDR3 is 18 amino acids long. The CDR3: CASSYSSGGANRGGGYTF. In DNA, the CDR3 is TGTGCCAGCAGTTACTCTAGTGGGGGAGCGAACAGGGGCGGAGGCTACACCTTC.

V gene TRBV12-3 or TRBV12-4 combines with J gene TRBJ2-5; TRBD2 aligns across 11 bases. The CDR3 length is 17 residues. V lost 3 bases and J lost 2; bases outside the gene matches: 8. CDR3: CASSLRGGTSGQETQYF. Written as DNA, the CDR3 is TGTGCCAGCAGTTTGAGGGGCGGGACTAGCGGACAAGAGACCCAGTACTTC.